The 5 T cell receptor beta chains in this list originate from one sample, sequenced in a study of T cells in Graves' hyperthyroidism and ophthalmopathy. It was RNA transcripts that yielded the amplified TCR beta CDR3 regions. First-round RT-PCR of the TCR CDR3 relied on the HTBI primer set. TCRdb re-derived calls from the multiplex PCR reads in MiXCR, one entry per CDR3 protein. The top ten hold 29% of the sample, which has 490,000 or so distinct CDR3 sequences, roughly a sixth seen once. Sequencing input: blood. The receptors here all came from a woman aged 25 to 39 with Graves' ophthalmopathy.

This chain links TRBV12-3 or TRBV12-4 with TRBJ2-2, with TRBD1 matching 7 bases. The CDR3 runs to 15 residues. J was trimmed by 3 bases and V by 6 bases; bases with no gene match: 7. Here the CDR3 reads CASSPDRSHTGELFF. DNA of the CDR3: TGTGCCAGCAGCCCGGACAGGAGCCACACCGGGGAGCTGTTTTTT.

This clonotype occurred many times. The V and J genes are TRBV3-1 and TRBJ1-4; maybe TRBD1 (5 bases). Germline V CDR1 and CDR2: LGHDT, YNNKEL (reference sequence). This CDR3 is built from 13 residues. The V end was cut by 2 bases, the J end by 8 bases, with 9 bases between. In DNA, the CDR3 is TGTGCCAGCAGCCAACAGGGCTGGGAAAAACTGTTTTTT. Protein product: CASSQQGWEKLFF. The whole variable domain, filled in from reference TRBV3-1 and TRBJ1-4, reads DTAVSQTPKYLVTQMGNDKSIKCEQNLGHDTMYWYKQDSKKFLKIMFSYNNKELIINETVPNRFSPKSPDKAHLNLHINSLELGDSAVYFCASSQQGWEKLFFGSGTQLSVL.

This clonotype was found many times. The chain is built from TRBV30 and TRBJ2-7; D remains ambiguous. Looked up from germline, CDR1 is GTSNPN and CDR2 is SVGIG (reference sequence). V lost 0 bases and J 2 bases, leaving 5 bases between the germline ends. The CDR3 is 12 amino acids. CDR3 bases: TGTGCCTGGAGTGTGGCCACCTACGAGCAGTACTTC. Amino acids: CAWSVATYEQYF. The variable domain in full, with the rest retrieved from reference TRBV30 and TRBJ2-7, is SQTIHQWPATLVQPVGSPLSLECTVEGTSNPNLYWYRQAAGRGLQLLFYSVGIGQISSEVPQNLSASRPQDRQFILSSKKLLLSDSGFYLCAWSVATYEQYFGPGTRLTVT.

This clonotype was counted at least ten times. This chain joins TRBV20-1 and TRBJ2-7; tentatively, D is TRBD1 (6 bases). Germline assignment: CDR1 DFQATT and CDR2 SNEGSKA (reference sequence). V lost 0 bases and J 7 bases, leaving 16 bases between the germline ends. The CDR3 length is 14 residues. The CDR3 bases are TGCAGTGCTAGAGATAAAAACAGGGTGGAGGAGCAGTACTTC. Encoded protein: CSARDKNRVEEQYF.

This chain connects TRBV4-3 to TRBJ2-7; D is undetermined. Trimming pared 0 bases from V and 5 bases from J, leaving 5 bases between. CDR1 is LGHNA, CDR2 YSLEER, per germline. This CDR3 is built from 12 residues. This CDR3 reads CASSQDFHEQYF. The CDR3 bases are TGCGCCAGCAGCCAAGATTTCCACGAGCAGTACTTC.